The rows below give T cell receptor beta chains drawn from one sample of a study of lymphopenia after photon versus proton radiotherapy. The repertoire was sequenced with immunoSEQ multiplex PCR; TCRdb's copy has only in-frame clones and lacks some. Here the sample spans approximately 160,000 clones, approximately 86% being singletons. Specimen: peripheral blood, collected from a patient treated with photon-based radiotherapy. The receptors were sampled from a man in his forties or fifties with gastric cancer. CDR3s include the opening cysteine and the closing phenylalanine or tryptophan. D genes are given only for firm matches.

D,length,V,J,DNA,CDR3
TRBD2,14,TRBV19,TRBJ2-2,TGTGCCAGTAGTTACGACCCGGGGGGCGGGGAGCTGTTTTTT,CASSYDPGGGELFF
-,12,TRBV29-1,TRBJ1-1,TGCAGCGCTGGGACGGGGAACACTGAAGCTTTCTTT,CSAGTGNTEAFF
TRBD2,16,TRBV5-1,TRBJ2-5,TGCGCCAGCACAAGGGGATCCGGGAGGGCCGACGAGACCCAGTACTTC,CASTRGSGRADETQYF
-,12,TRBV2,TRBJ1-2,TGTGCCAGCAGGGCGGACATGCCTGGCTACACCTTC,CASRADMPGYTF
-,13,TRBV28,TRBJ2-7,TGTGCCAGCAACAGGAGGGCTACCTACGAGCAGTACTTC,CASNRRATYEQYF
TRBD1,14,TRBV6-5,TRBJ1-2,TGTGCCAGCAGTCGACAGGGGGCGGGCTATGGCTACACCTTC,CASSRQGAGYGYTF
-,11,TRBV30,TRBJ1-2,TGTGCCTGGGGACAGTTGGGGGGCTACACCTTC,CAWGQLGGYTF
TRBD2,16,TRBV27,TRBJ2-5,TGTGCCAGCAGTTTCGGGCTAGCGGGCGGCCAAGAGACCCAGTACTTC,CASSFGLAGGQETQYF
-,11,TRBV5-6,TRBJ2-7,TGTGCCAGCAGTACTGACTACGAGCAGTACTTC,CASSTDYEQYF
-,14,TRBV5-1,TRBJ2-3,TGCGCCAGCAGCCCAGGGACCAGCACAGATACGCAGTATTTT,CASSPGTSTDTQYF
-,16,TRBV19,TRBJ1-4,TGTGCCAGTAGTGTAGGAATTCTGAGGACTAATGAAAAACTGTTTTTT,CASSVGILRTNEKLFF
-,15,TRBV15,TRBJ1-5,TGTGCCACCAGCAGGTTGGGTGGGTCGGATCAGCCCCAGCATTTT,CATSRLGGSDQPQHF
TRBD1,17,TRBV4-1,TRBJ1-5,TGCGCCAGCAGCCAAGATGGGACAGGGTATAGCAATCAGCCCCAGCATTTT,CASSQDGTGYSNQPQHF